Presented here are 16 T cell receptor beta chains from one specimen sequenced in a study of blood T cell repertoires in COVID-19. Produced via immunoSEQ multiplex PCR; TCRdb's table is partial and in-frame only. The sample lists roughly 32,000 clones, more than 60% seen once, with roughly 14% in the top ten. Sequencing was done on a sample of peripheral blood. These receptors came from a man older than 75 with active or convalescent COVID-19.

The chain combines TRBV10-3 with TRBJ2-2; TRBD2 matches at 7 bases. Looked up from germline, CDR1 is ENHRY and CDR2 is SYGVKD. V was pared by 0 bases and J by 7 bases, with 20 bases of the junction left unmatched. CDR3 length equals 20 residues. The CDR3 sequence is CAISESTRGATREAGGELFF. CDR3 nucleotide sequence: TGTGCCATCAGTGAGTCGACTCGCGGGGCCACCCGGGAGGCAGGCGGGGAGCTGTTTTTT.

This clone is termed medium-sized. The gene calls are TRBV5-6 and TRBJ2-3, with TRBD1 as a possible D gene (6 bases). Germline values: CDR1 SGHDT, CDR2 YYEEEE. The CDR3 contains 16 residues. With 4 bases removed from V and 1 base from J, the gap between germline ends came to 16 bases. Here the CDR3 reads CASSLRGGQRTDTQYF. The CDR3 DNA reads TGTGCCAGCAGCCTAAGGGGTGGACAGCGCACAGATACGCAGTATTTT.

In this sample, this clone turned up a few times. V usage is TRBV7-6 and J usage is TRBJ1-4, with 10 bases that match TRBD1. Germline CDR1 and CDR2: SGHVS and FNYEAQ. The CDR3 covers 15 residues. The V and J ends lost 2 bases and 10 bases, in that order; junction bases with no gene match: 7. In nucleotides, the CDR3 is TGTGCCAGCAGCTTAACCGGGACAGGGGTCGGAAAACTGTTTTTT. Its translation is CASSLTGTGVGKLFF.

This chain joins TRBV11-1 and TRBJ2-1, with D perhaps TRBD2 (5 bases). Per germline, CDR1 SGHAT and CDR2 FQDESV (reference sequence). The V end was cut by 1 base, the J end by 2 bases, with 12 bases between. There are 16 residues in the CDR3. CDR3 nucleotides: TGTGCCAGCAGCTTAGGGGGAGTGGATCCCTACAATGAGCAGTTCTTC. Its translation is CASSLGGVDPYNEQFF. Full variable domain (remainder filled in from reference TRBV11-1 and TRBJ2-1): EAEVAQSPRYKITEKSQAVAFWCDPISGHATLYWYRQILGQGPELLVQFQDESVVDDSQLPKDRFSAERLKGVDSTLKIQPAELGDSAMYLCASSLGGVDPYNEQFFGPGTRLTVL.

The chain couples TRBV28 to TRBJ2-7; D might be TRBD1 (5 bases). The CDR3 is 13 amino acids. Between the trimmed V and J ends, which lost 8 bases and 5 bases, there was a span of 16 bases. The germline CDR1 and CDR2 sequences are MDHEN and SYDVKM. The CDR3 DNA is TGTGCCAGCCTGGCTAGGGGATTAAACGAGCAGTACTTC. Its protein product is CASLARGLNEQYF.

This clone was detected only a few times. The V gene is TRBV28, the J gene TRBJ1-4; D might be TRBD1 (5 bases). The V end was cut by 7 bases, the J end by 7 bases, with 7 bases between. The germline V gene has CDR1 MDHEN and CDR2 SYDVKM. The length of the CDR3 is 11 residues. As DNA, the CDR3 is TGTGCCAGCACCGGGGGTGAAAAACTGTTTTTT. It is translated as CASTGGEKLFF.

This chain connects TRBV9 to TRBJ1-3; 10 bases map to TRBD1. The germline V gene encodes CDR1 SGDLS and CDR2 YYNGEE. With V trimmed by 4 bases and J by 2 bases, 6 bases remained unmatched. This CDR3 contains 16 residues. The CDR3: CASSPGQGVTGNTIYF. In nucleotides, the CDR3 is TGTGCCAGCAGCCCCGGACAGGGGGTAACTGGAAACACCATATATTTT.

The chain couples TRBV21-1 to TRBJ2-1; TRBD2, the table's D call, was not compared with the DNA. TRBV21-1 is a listed pseudogene. The CDR3 is made up of 19 amino acids. The CDR3 sequence is CASSKQTGKQGGSYNEQFF. As DNA, the CDR3 is TGTGCCAGCAGCAAACAGACCGGAAAACAGGGAGGGTCCTACAATGAGCAGTTCTTC.

CDR3 nucleotides: TGTGCCAGCAGAGTACCATTAAGGAGTACCTATGGCTACACCTTC. Protein sequence: CASRVPLRSTYGYTF. The gene calls are TRBV6-5 and TRBJ1-2; D remains ambiguous. The CDR3 covers 15 residues. CDR1 is MNHEY, CDR2 SVGAGI, per germline. Trimming left V 6 bases short and J 4 bases short, with 18 bases between.

This rearrangement joins TRBV6-5 to TRBJ1-2, with D unclear. The length of the CDR3 is 13 residues. Germline V gene lookup returns CDR1 MNHEY and CDR2 SVGAGI. V lost 0 bases and J lost 7, with 9 bases in between. The CDR3 DNA reads TGTGCCAGCAGTTACTCGCCAGGTGGTGGCTACACCTTC. Translating it yields CASSYSPGGGYTF.

The chain is built from TRBV20-1 and TRBJ2-3; 7 positions agree with TRBD2. The CDR3 runs 13 residues. CDR1 is DFQATT, CDR2 SNEGSKA, per germline (reference sequence). J gave up 6 bases and V 3 bases, and 6 bases lay outside the gene matches. The CDR3, as DNA: TGCAGTGCTAGTCTGGCGGGAGTGGATACGCAGTATTTT. Protein: CSASLAGVDTQYF.

There are a few counts of this clone. The rearrangement joins TRBV7-2 to TRBJ2-5, with D tentatively TRBD2 (5 bases). This CDR3 is 14 amino acids long. The germline CDR1 and CDR2 sequences are SGHTA and FQGNSA. The V end lost 5 bases, the J end lost 5 bases, and 15 bases lay between the germline ends. The CDR3 coding sequence is TGTGCCAGCAGCCCCCGGGTGTCGGGGGAGACCCAGTACTTC. It yields the protein CASSPRVSGETQYF. The variable domain in full, completed from reference TRBV7-2 and TRBJ2-5, reads GAGVSQSPSNKVTEKGKDVELRCDPISGHTALYWYRQSLGQGLEFLIYFQGNSAPDKSGLPSDRFSAERTGGSVSTLTIQRTQQEDSAVYLCASSPRVSGETQYFGPGTRLLVL.

This clone was observed a single time. V usage is TRBV29-1 and J usage is TRBJ2-1, with 16 nucleotides matching TRBD2. Germline V gene sequence: CDR1 SQVTM, CDR2 ANQGSEA. The CDR3 runs 17 residues. The V and J ends lost 3 bases and 8 bases, in that order; junction bases with no gene match: 10. The CDR3 DNA reads as TGCAGCGTTGAGCCGGGACTAGCGGGAGGGGATTTTGATGAGCAGTTCTTC. This gives the protein CSVEPGLAGGDFDEQFF.

The rearrangement uses TRBV9 and TRBJ1-4; D is undetermined. The V end was cut by 3 bases, the J end by 0 bases, with 6 bases between. From germline, CDR1 is SGDLS and CDR2 YYNGEE. The CDR3 totals 14 residues. Here the CDR3 reads CASSALSTNEKLFF. The CDR3, as DNA: TGTGCCAGCAGCGCCTTATCAACTAATGAAAAACTGTTTTTT.

Only a few counts were recorded for this clone. The rearrangement links TRBV7-2 to TRBJ1-2, with a tentative D call TRBD1 (6 bases). Germline CDR1 is SGHTA and CDR2 is FQGNSA. The CDR3 has 15 residues. V was shortened by 2 bases and J by 8 bases, with 18 bases between the two germline ends. CDR3: CASSLNLDGGLGYTF. Written as DNA, the CDR3 is TGTGCCAGCAGCTTAAACTTGGACGGGGGGCTCGGCTACACCTTC.

The chain has TRBV29-1 and TRBJ2-7; no firm D call. Trimming stripped 3 bases from V and 3 bases from J, with 6 bases between. The CDR3 covers 11 residues. The germline V gene encodes CDR1 SQVTM and CDR2 ANQGSEA. The CDR3 nucleotides read TGCAGCGTTGATGGCGGCTACGAGCAGTACTTC. Translating it yields CSVDGGYEQYF.